This entry lists 20 T cell receptor beta chains sequenced from one sample in a study of T cell responses to AZD1222 COVID-19 vaccine. Using immunoSEQ multiplex PCR, the repertoire was profiled, and TCRdb retains in-frame clones only, with some absent. The profile shows 150,000 or so clones, 88% of them singletons. Sequenced here: peripheral blood, sampled after recovery from COVID-19. The receptors originated from an adult who had recovered from COVID-19.

Here the CDR3 DNA reads TGTGCCAGCAGTTTACCTGACTCCTACGAGCAGTACTTC. The encoded protein is CASSLPDSYEQYF. This chain joins TRBV28 and TRBJ2-7; D gene ambiguous. The V end lost 2 bases, the J end lost 0 bases, and 5 bases lay between the germline ends. The CDR3 runs 13 residues. Germline V CDR1 and CDR2: MDHEN, SYDVKM.

The rearrangement joins TRBV12-3 or TRBV12-4 to TRBJ1-2; maybe TRBD1 (6 bases). The CDR3 sequence is 12 residues long. Trimming removed 6 bases from V and 5 bases from J, with 10 bases in between. The CDR3 nucleotides are TGTGCCAGCAGCCGAACAGGGTATGGCTACACCTTC. Translating gives CASSRTGYGYTF.

This rearrangement joins TRBV11-1 to TRBJ2-3; D uncertain. This CDR3 comprises 14 residues. V was shortened by 2 bases and J by 0 bases, with 6 bases between the two germline ends. Germline CDR1 SGHAT, CDR2 FQDESV (reference sequence). The CDR3 DNA follows: TGTGCCAGCAGCTTAAGTCCAAGCACAGATACGCAGTATTTT. This translates into CASSLSPSTDTQYF.

The genes are TRBV6-5 and TRBJ2-4; D possibly corresponds to TRBD1 (6 bases). V lost 5 bases and J 8 bases, leaving 10 bases between the germline ends. The CDR3 has 12 residues. CDR1 is MNHEY and CDR2 is SVGAGI in the germline V gene. For the CDR3, the DNA is TGTGCCAGCAGTAGACAGGACGACATTCAGTACTTC. It is translated as CASSRQDDIQYF.

The chain combines TRBV27 with TRBJ2-7; tentatively, D is TRBD1 (5 bases). CDR1 MNHEY and CDR2 SMNVEV come from the germline V gene (reference sequence). The CDR3 length is 15 residues. Trimming took off 1 base at V and 0 bases at J, with 10 bases between the two ends. The CDR3 bases are TGTGCCAGCAGTTTATACCAGGGTGTCTCCTACGAGCAGTACTTC. Its protein product is CASSLYQGVSYEQYF.

This chain joins TRBV19 and TRBJ2-7; D gene uncertain. The CDR3 is 12 residues long. The V end was cut by 10 bases, the J end by 3 bases, with 13 bases between. Germline V gives CDR1 LNHDA, CDR2 SQIVND (reference sequence). The CDR3 region has the DNA TGTGCCACCTCCTCTCGAGGCTACGAGCAGTACTTC. It is translated as CATSSRGYEQYF.

The chain recombines TRBV4-2 with TRBJ2-6; D remains unclear. Germline V CDR1 and CDR2: LGHNA, YNFKEQ. The CDR3 has 17 amino acids. V was pared by 0 bases and J by 0 bases, with 9 bases between. CDR3 sequence: CASSQDGPTSGANVLTF. The CDR3 coding sequence is TGTGCCAGCAGCCAAGATGGGCCGACCTCTGGGGCCAACGTCCTGACTTTC.

The chain combines TRBV13 with TRBJ1-2, with a tentative D call TRBD1 (5 bases). Deletions cut 1 base from V and 7 bases from J, with 13 bases between. The V gene's germline CDR1 is PRHDT and CDR2 FYEKMQ (reference sequence). This CDR3 is built from 14 residues. This CDR3 is CASSLEEGRSGYTF. As DNA, the CDR3 is TGTGCCAGCAGCTTAGAGGAGGGGCGCAGTGGCTACACCTTC. The full variable domain, completed using reference TRBV13 and TRBJ1-2, is AAGVIQSPRHLIKEKRETATLKCYPIPRHDTVYWYQQGPGQDPQFLISFYEKMQSDKGSIPDRFSAQQFSDYHSELNMSSLELGDSALYFCASSLEEGRSGYTFGSGTRLTVV.

This clone was observed a handful of times. J is TRBJ2-7 and V is TRBV11-2; D perhaps matches TRBD2 (6 bases). V lost 0 bases and J 4 bases, leaving 7 bases between the germline ends. Per the germline V gene, CDR1 is SGHAT and CDR2 is FQNNGV. The CDR3 totals 13 residues. CDR3 bases: TGTGCCAGCAGCTTAGACCGGGGGTACGAGCAGTACTTC. Protein product: CASSLDRGYEQYF.

In this sample, this clone turned up once. The rearrangement links TRBV5-1 to TRBJ2-7, with D possibly being TRBD1 (7 bases). The CDR3 is 14 residues long. From germline, CDR1 is SGHRS and CDR2 YFSETQ. V lost 4 bases and J 2 bases, leaving 13 bases between the germline ends. The CDR3 coding sequence is TGCGCCAGCAGCCCGGCGGGACAGCCCTACGAGCAGTACTTC. Encoded protein: CASSPAGQPYEQYF.

The chain has TRBV7-2 and TRBJ1-1, with D unresolved. V dropped 5 bases and J dropped 1 base, with 26 bases sitting between them. CDR1 SGHTA and CDR2 FQGNSA come from the germline V gene. The CDR3 consists of 19 residues. In nucleotides, the CDR3 is TGTGCCAGCAGCCACTCGGCGGGTCGAGAACACGTTTCGAACACTGAAGCTTTCTTT. Its protein product is CASSHSAGREHVSNTEAFF.

The chain couples TRBV19 to TRBJ2-4; D tentatively reads TRBD1 or TRBD2 (5 bases each). There are 14 residues in the CDR3. Germline V CDR1 and CDR2: LNHDA, SQIVND (reference sequence). The germline V and J ends were trimmed by 3 bases and 4 bases, with 10 bases remaining between them. The CDR3 region has the DNA TGTGCCAGTAGTATCCGGGGCGGAAAAAACATTCAGTACTTC. This sequence encodes CASSIRGGKNIQYF.

The chain joins TRBV7-8 to TRBJ2-7, with D perhaps being TRBD1 or TRBD2 (5 bases each). The CDR3 loop spans 14 amino acids. The ends were cut back, 5 bases at V and 1 base at J, with 12 bases in the middle. Germline V gene lookup returns CDR1 SGHVS and CDR2 FQNEAQ. Written as DNA, the CDR3 is TGTGCCAGCAGCCTGGGTGAGGGGTCCTACGAGCAGTACTTC. The encoded protein is CASSLGEGSYEQYF.

The chain combines TRBV7-9 with TRBJ2-7; D ambiguous. Trimming cost V 5 bases and J 2 bases, with 19 bases left between them. Germline CDR1 and CDR2: SEHNR and FQNEAQ (reference sequence). The CDR3 covers 16 residues. The CDR3: CASSPSDRVDPYEQYF. The CDR3 DNA reads as TGTGCCAGCAGCCCCTCGGACCGAGTAGACCCCTACGAGCAGTACTTC.

This clone was counted a few times. J is TRBJ1-2 and V is TRBV2; D uncertain. Germline V gene lookup returns CDR1 SNHLY and CDR2 FYNNEI. Trimming stripped 4 bases from V and 3 bases from J, with 3 bases between. The CDR3 runs to 11 residues. The CDR3 DNA is TGTGCCAGCAGTGTCTACTATGGCTACACCTTC. It encodes CASSVYYGYTF. The whole variable domain, remainder taken from reference TRBV2 and TRBJ1-2, is EPEVTQTPSHQVTQMGQEVILRCVPISNHLYFYWYRQILGQKVEFLVSFYNNEISEKSEIFDDQFSVERPDGSNFTLKIRSTKLEDSAMYFCASSVYYGYTFGSGTRLTVV.

The chain recombines TRBV2 with TRBJ2-7; D unresolved. The V and J ends lost 2 bases and 7 bases respectively, with 9 bases between them. The CDR3 length is 12 residues. Germline V CDR1 and CDR2: SNHLY, FYNNEI. The CDR3 nucleotides read TGTGCCAGCAGTGAAACGAATTGGGAGCAGTACTTC. It yields the protein CASSETNWEQYF.

CDR3 sequence: CASSVGGQFGDTQYF. The CDR3 nucleotides are TGTGCCAGCAGCGTAGGAGGCCAGTTTGGTGATACGCAGTATTTT. The chain couples TRBV9 to TRBJ2-3; no firm D call. Germline loops: CDR1 SGDLS, CDR2 YYNGEE. The CDR3 extends over 15 amino acids. Trimming removed 0 bases at V and 6 bases at J, with 14 bases between.

The CDR3 DNA sequence: TGTGCCAGCAGTTTACTGGGACTAGCGGACCTCCGTGACGAGCAGTACTTC. This codes for CASSLLGLADLRDEQYF. The rearrangement links TRBV28 to TRBJ2-7; 11 bases line up with TRBD2. The CDR3 is 17 amino acids. Germline CDR1 reads MDHEN; CDR2 reads SYDVKM. J gave up 5 bases and V 2 bases, and 11 bases lay outside the gene matches.

The chain joins TRBV3-1 (or the pseudogene TRBV3-2) to TRBJ2-1; D ambiguous. Germline V lookup: CDR1 LGHDT, CDR2 YNNKEL (reference sequence). Trimming took off 2 bases at V and 7 bases at J, with 9 bases between the two ends. The CDR3 is 13 amino acids. The CDR3 sequence: CASSQPVDNEQFF. The CDR3, as DNA: TGTGCCAGCAGCCAACCGGTCGATAATGAGCAGTTCTTC.

The chain combines TRBV11-3 with TRBJ2-3; D possibly corresponds to TRBD1 (6 bases). V lost 5 bases to trimming and J lost 1 base, with 13 bases between them. Germline-derived CDR1 and CDR2 are SGHNT and YENEEA. This CDR3 is 15 amino acids long. CDR3 nucleotides: TGTGCCAGCAGCCGTAACAGGGATGGCACAGATACGCAGTATTTT. It codes for CASSRNRDGTDTQYF.